This T cell receptor beta chain appears in the sequencing data of a study of prognosis after radiotherapy for stage I lung cancer. The wider study: Among the enrolled patients, fourteen had newly diagnosed primary stage I lung tumors, while roughly five had oligometastatic NSCLC following surgical resection of the primary tumor.

Two rounds of multiplex PCR amplified TCR beta CDR3 from genomic DNA. Every TRBV and TRBJ gene had its own specific primer in first-round PCR. MiXCR, run by TCRdb on the multiplex PCR reads, gives a single entry per CDR3 protein. The sample includes around 23,000 distinct CDR3 sequences, around 46% seen only once; the top ten take about 33%. CDR3 length: 14 residues. Looked up from germline, CDR1 is MNHNS and CDR2 is SASEGT. V lost 5 bases, J lost 5 bases, and 5 bases stayed unmatched. This clonotype has more than one count but fewer than ten. The sequence was collected from a donor aged 50 or older with non-small cell lung cancer. V usage is TRBV6-1 and J usage is TRBJ2-1, with 8 nucleotides matching TRBD2. This material consisted of PBMCs, taken before or after stereotactic body radiation therapy (not recorded which). Written as DNA, the CDR3 is TGTGCCAGCAGTAAAAGCGGGGGAAACAATGAGCAGTTCTTC. This codes for CASSKSGGNNEQFF.